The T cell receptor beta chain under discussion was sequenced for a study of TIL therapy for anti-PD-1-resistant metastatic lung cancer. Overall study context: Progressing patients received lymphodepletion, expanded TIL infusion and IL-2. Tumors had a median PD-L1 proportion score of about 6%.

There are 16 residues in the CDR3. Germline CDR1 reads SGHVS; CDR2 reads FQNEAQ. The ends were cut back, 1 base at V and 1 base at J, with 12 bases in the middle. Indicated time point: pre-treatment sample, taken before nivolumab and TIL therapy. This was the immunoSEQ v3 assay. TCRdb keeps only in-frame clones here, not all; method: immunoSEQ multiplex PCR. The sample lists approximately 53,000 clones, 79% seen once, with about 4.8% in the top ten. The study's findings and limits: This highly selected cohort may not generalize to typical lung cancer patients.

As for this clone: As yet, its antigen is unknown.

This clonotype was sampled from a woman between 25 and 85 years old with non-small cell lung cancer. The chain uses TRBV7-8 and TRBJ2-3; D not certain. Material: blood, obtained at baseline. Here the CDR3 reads CASSLERRVGTDTQYF. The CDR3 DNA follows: TGTGCCAGCAGCTTAGAAAGACGGGTCGGCACAGATACGCAGTATTTT.